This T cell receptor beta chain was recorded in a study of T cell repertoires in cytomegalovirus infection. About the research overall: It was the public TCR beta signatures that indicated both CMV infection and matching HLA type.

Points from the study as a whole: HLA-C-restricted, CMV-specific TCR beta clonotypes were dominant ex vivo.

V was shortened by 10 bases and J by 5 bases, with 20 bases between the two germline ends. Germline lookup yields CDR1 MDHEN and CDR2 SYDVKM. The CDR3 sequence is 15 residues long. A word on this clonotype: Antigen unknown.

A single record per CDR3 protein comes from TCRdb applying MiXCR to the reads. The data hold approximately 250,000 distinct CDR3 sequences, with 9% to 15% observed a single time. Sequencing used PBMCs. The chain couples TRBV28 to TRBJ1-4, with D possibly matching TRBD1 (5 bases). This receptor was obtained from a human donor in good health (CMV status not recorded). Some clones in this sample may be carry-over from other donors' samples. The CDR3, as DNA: TGTGCCATTCAAGGGGTCCCACTATCGAATGAAAAACTGTTTTTT. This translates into CAIQGVPLSNEKLFF.